This T cell receptor beta chain came from a study of cytomegalovirus exposure and HLA in healthy donors. The germline V gene encodes CDR1 MRHNA and CDR2 SNTAGT. The CDR3 sequence is 17 residues long. The J segment lost 5 bases and the V segment lost 6 bases, leaving 17 bases of the junction unmatched. This PCR relied on a set of 60 Vbeta primers and 13 Jbeta primers. The repertoire was sequenced with immunoSEQ multiplex PCR; TCRdb's copy has only in-frame clones and lacks some. This sample has 200,000 or so clones, with approximately 84% found just once. The chain carries TRBV6-4 and TRBJ1-1; 8 nucleotides line up with TRBD1. What was sequenced was PBMCs. The origin of this receptor is a boy aged 10-17 years in good health and CMV-seronegative. This CDR3 reads CASRVGQGGAMRTEAFF. The CDR3 DNA is TGTGCCAGCAGAGTTGGACAGGGTGGGGCTATGAGGACTGAAGCTTTCTTT.